This TCR beta chain comes out of a study of early T cells in non-severe SARS-CoV-2 infection. Points from the study as a whole: The VDJdb matching leaned toward anti-spike CD8 responses and overlooked private and CD4 specificities.

This CDR3 has 14 amino acids. In germline, CDR1 is MNHEY, CDR2 SVGEGT. The V gene lost 6 bases and the J gene lost 7 bases, with 19 bases spanning the gap. Unique molecular identifiers tagged individual cDNA molecules. TCRdb itself ran the 5' RACE reads through MiXCR, one entry per CDR3 protein. The sample lists tens of thousands of distinct CDR3 sequences; 10% were seen once. This clonotype was detected many times. The antigen remains unidentified. The material was whole blood, obtained at baseline. The TCR comes from an adult who was a healthcare worker with PCR-confirmed SARS-CoV-2 infection or an uninfected control (not recorded which). The rearrangement uses TRBV6-2 or TRBV6-3 and TRBJ2-7; D might be TRBD2 (5 bases). The chain's CDR3 is CASSHTGNLKEQYF. DNA of the CDR3: TGTGCCAGCAGCCACACCGGGAATTTGAAGGAGCAGTACTTC.